Below, 8 T cell receptor beta chains from the same sample are listed, as sequenced in a study of cytomegalovirus exposure and HLA in healthy donors. The PCR had 60 Vbeta and 13 Jbeta primers. Clones were read by immunoSEQ multiplex PCR, and TCRdb kept only the in-frame ones, dropping some. The sample includes about 130,000 clones, approximately 83% seen only once; the top ten take over 0.95%. Material: PBMCs. These receptor sequences come from a girl aged 2-10 years in good health and CMV-seronegative.

The chain combines TRBV10-3 with TRBJ1-1; D is uncertain. Germline V gives CDR1 ENHRY, CDR2 SYGVKD. Trimming removed 2 bases from V and 6 bases from J, with 7 bases in between. The CDR3 contains 12 residues. CDR3 nucleotides: TGTGCCATCAGTGAGGATAGCTCTGAAGCTTTCTTT. This codes for CAISEDSSEAFF.

The CDR3 coding sequence is TGCAGCGTCGATAACGGGACTCACGCTGAAGCTTTCTTT. Translating it yields CSVDNGTHAEAFF. The chain combines TRBV29-1 with TRBJ1-1; D perhaps matches TRBD1 (5 bases). CDR3 length equals 13 residues. V lost 6 bases and J 6 bases, leaving 17 bases between the germline ends. Germline CDR1 reads SQVTM; CDR2 reads ANQGSEA.

This clone was seen a handful of times. The rearrangement links TRBV14 to TRBJ1-4; D call uncertain. Trimming pared 0 bases from V and 6 bases from J, leaving 11 bases between. Germline loops: CDR1 SGHDN, CDR2 FVKESK. The CDR3 runs 15 residues. CDR3 amino acids: CASSQDGVSDEKLFF. The DNA of the CDR3 is TGTGCCAGCAGCCAAGACGGGGTCTCCGATGAAAAACTGTTTTTT. The entire variable domain, with the rest obtained from reference TRBV14 and TRBJ1-4, is as follows: EAGVTQFPSHSVIEKGQTVTLRCDPISGHDNLYWYRRVMGKEIKFLLHFVKESKQDESGMPNNRFLAERTGGTYSTLKVQPAELEDSGVYFCASSQDGVSDEKLFFGSGTQLSVL.

The V gene is TRBV5-1, the J gene TRBJ2-7, with 8 bases identical to TRBD1. CDR1 is SGHRS, CDR2 YFSETQ, per germline. The CDR3 covers 14 residues. J lost 1 base, V lost 0 bases, and 0 bases had no gene match. CDR3 nucleotides: TGCGCCAGCAGCTTGGACAGGGGGTCCTACGAGCAGTACTTC. Its protein is CASSLDRGSYEQYF.

The chain couples TRBV27 to TRBJ2-3; TRBD2 matches at 9 bases. J lost 9 bases, V lost 3 bases, and 16 bases had no gene match. CDR1 is MNHEY and CDR2 is SMNVEV in the germline V gene (reference sequence). The CDR3 consists of 17 residues. CDR3: CASSLEPSGIKARTQYF. CDR3 in DNA: TGTGCCAGCAGTTTGGAGCCTAGCGGGATAAAGGCCCGGACGCAGTATTTT.

The chain has TRBV5-5 and TRBJ1-5; 8 positions match TRBD1. This CDR3 is 16 amino acids long. Trimming at V came to 3 bases and at J to 1 base, leaving 6 bases not matched to a gene. Germline V gene data show CDR1 as SGHKS and CDR2 as YYEKEE (reference sequence). Written as DNA, the CDR3 is TGTGCCAGCAGCTCACAGGGGGAGATAAGCAATCAGCCCCAGCATTTT. This gives the protein CASSSQGEISNQPQHF. The entire variable domain, with the rest obtained from reference TRBV5-5 and TRBJ1-5, is as follows: DAGVTQSPTHLIKTRGQQVTLRCSPISGHKSVSWYQQVLGQGPQFIFQYYEKEERGRGNFPDRFSARQFPNYSSELNVNALLLGDSALYLCASSSQGEISNQPQHFGDGTRLSIL.

J is TRBJ1-1 and V is TRBV7-8; tentative D call: TRBD1 (5 bases). The CDR3 covers 14 residues. Trimming removed 2 bases from V and 2 bases from J, with 9 bases in between. Looked up from germline, CDR1 is SGHVS and CDR2 is FQNEAQ. The DNA for the CDR3 is TGTGCCAGCAGCTTATATCAGGGTAACACTGAAGCTTTCTTT. It encodes CASSLYQGNTEAFF.

The chain couples TRBV19 to TRBJ1-1, with 9 positions matching TRBD1. Unmatched junction bases numbered 12, after V lost 10 bases and J lost 3 bases. The CDR3 has 15 amino acids. CDR1 and CDR2 (germline): LNHDA, SQIVND (reference sequence). CDR3 DNA: TGTGCCACCACCCCGAGACAGGGGGTAGACACTGAAGCTTTCTTT. Amino acid sequence: CATTPRQGVDTEAFF.